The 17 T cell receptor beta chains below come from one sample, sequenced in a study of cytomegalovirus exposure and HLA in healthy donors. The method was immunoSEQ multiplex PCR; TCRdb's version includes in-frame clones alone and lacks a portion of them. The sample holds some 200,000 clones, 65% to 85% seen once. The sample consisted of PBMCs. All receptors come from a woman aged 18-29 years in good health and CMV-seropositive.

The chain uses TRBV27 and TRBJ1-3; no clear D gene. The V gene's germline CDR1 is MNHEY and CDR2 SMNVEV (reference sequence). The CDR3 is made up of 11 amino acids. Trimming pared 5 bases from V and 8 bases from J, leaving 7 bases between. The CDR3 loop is CASSPPYTIYF. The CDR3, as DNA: TGTGCCAGCAGTCCCCCATACACCATATATTTT.

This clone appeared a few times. The CDR3 sequence is CASRTDAEQYF. CDR3 coding DNA: TGTGCCAGCAGGACAGATGCAGAGCAGTACTTC. V and J are TRBV11-2 and TRBJ2-7; TRBD1 is a possible D gene (5 bases). This CDR3 has 11 amino acids. V lost 6 bases and J lost 7, with 10 bases in between. The V gene's germline CDR1 is SGHAT and CDR2 FQNNGV.

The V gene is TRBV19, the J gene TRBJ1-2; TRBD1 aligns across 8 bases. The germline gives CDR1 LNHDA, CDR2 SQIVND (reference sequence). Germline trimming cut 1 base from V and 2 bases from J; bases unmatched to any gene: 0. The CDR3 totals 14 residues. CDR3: CASSIGTGNYGYTF. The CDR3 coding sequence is TGTGCCAGTAGTATAGGGACAGGGAACTATGGCTACACCTTC.

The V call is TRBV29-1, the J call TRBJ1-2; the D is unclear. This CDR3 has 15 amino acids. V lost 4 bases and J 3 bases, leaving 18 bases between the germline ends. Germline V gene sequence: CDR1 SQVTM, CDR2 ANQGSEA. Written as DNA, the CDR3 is TGCAGCGTTGTGCCCCCCCCGGGTATTTACTATGGCTACACCTTC. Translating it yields CSVVPPPGIYYGYTF.

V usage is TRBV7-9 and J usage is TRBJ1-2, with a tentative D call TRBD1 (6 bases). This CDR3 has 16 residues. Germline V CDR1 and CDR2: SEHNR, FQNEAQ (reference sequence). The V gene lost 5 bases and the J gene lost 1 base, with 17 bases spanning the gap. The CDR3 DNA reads TGTGCCAGCAGCAGCTGGACAGCTCTAAGTAACTATGGCTACACCTTC. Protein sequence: CASSSWTALSNYGYTF.

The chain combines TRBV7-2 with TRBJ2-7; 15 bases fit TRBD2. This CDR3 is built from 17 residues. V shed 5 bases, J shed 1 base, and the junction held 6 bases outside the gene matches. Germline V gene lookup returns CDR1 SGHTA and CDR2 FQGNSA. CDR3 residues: CASSRTSGGVSSYEQYF. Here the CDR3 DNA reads TGTGCCAGCAGCAGGACTAGCGGGGGGGTCTCATCCTACGAGCAGTACTTC.

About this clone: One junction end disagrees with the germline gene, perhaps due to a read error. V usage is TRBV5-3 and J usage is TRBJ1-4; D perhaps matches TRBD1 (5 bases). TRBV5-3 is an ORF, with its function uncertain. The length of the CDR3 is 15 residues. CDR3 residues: CASSLNWGGNEKLFF. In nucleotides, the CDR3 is TGTGCCAGCAGCTTGAATTGGGGGGGTAATGAAAAACTGTTTTTT.

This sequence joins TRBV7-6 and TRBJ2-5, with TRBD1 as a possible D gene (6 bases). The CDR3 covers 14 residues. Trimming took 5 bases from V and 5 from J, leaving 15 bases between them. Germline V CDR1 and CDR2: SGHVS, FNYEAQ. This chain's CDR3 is CASSLNGGGETQYF. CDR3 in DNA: TGTGCCAGCAGCCTAAATGGGGGCGGGGAGACCCAGTACTTC.

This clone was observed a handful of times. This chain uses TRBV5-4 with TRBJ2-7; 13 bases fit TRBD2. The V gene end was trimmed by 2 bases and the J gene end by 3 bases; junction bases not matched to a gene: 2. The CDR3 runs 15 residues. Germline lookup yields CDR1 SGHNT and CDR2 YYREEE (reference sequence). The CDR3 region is CASSLGLAGVYEQYF. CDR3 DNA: TGTGCCAGCAGCTTAGGACTAGCGGGGGTCTACGAGCAGTACTTC.

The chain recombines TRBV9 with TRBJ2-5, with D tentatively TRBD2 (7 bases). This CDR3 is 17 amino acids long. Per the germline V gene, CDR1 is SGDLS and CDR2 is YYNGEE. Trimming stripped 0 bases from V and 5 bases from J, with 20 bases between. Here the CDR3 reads CASSVGSRAGEGETQYF. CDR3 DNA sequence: TGTGCCAGCAGCGTAGGATCCCGCGCAGGGGAGGGCGAGACCCAGTACTTC.

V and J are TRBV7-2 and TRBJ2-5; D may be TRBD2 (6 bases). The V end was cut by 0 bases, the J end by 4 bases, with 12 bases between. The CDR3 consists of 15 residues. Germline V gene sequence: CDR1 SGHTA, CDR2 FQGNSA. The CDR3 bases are TGTGCCAGCAGCTTAGCGGTAGCGGTGGTAGAGACCCAGTACTTC. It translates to CASSLAVAVVETQYF. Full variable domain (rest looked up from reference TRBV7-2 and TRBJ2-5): GAGVSQSPSNKVTEKGKDVELRCDPISGHTALYWYRQSLGQGLEFLIYFQGNSAPDKSGLPSDRFSAERTGGSVSTLTIQRTQQEDSAVYLCASSLAVAVVETQYFGPGTRLLVL.

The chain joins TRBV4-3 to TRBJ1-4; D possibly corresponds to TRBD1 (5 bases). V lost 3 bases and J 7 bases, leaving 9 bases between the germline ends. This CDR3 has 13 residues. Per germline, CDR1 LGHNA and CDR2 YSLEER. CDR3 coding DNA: TGCGCCAGCAGCCATAGGACATTTGAAAAACTGTTTTTT. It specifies CASSHRTFEKLFF.

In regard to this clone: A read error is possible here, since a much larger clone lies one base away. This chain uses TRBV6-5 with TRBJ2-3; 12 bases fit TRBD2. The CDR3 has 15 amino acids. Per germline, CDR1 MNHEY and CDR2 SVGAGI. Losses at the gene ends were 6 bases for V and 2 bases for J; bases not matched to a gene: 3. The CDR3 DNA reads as TGTGCCAGCAGCGCTAGCGGGGGGGCCACAGATACGCAGTATTTT. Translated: CASSASGGATDTQYF.

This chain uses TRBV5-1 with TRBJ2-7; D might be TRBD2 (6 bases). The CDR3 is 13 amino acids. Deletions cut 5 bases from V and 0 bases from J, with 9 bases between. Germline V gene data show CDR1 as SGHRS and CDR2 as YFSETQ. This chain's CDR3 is CASRWDFSYEQYF. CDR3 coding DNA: TGCGCCAGCAGGTGGGACTTCTCCTACGAGCAGTACTTC.

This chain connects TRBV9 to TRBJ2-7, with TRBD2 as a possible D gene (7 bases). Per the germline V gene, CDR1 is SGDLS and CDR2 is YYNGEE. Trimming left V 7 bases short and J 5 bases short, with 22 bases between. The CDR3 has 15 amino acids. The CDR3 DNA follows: TGTGCCAGCTCCCGCGGCGGGCAAGGGGGGGACGAGCAGTACTTC. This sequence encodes CASSRGGQGGDEQYF.

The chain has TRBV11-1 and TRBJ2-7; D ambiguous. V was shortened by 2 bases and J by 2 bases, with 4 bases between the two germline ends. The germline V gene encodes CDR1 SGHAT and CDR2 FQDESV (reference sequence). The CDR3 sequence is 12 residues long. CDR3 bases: TGTGCCAGCAGCTTAAGCGCCTACGAGCAGTACTTC. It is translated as CASSLSAYEQYF. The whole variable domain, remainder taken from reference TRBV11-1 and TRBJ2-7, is EAEVAQSPRYKITEKSQAVAFWCDPISGHATLYWYRQILGQGPELLVQFQDESVVDDSQLPKDRFSAERLKGVDSTLKIQPAELGDSAMYLCASSLSAYEQYFGPGTRLTVT.

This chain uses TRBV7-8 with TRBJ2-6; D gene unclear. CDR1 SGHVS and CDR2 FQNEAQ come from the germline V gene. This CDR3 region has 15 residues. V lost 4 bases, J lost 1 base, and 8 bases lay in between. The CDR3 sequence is CASSSTESGANVLTF. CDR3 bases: TGTGCCAGCAGCTCTACAGAATCTGGGGCCAACGTCCTGACTTTC.